This TCR beta chain appears in the sequencing data of a study of memory CD4+ T cells and cytomegalovirus serostatus. Across the whole study: This sample comes from healthy Belgian adults, about nine CMV seropositive, some 22 seronegative.

Per germline, CDR1 MNHNS and CDR2 SASEGT. This CDR3 spans 13 amino acids. Trimming took off 8 bases at V and 1 base at J, with 10 bases between the two ends. Data came from immunoSEQ multiplex PCR; TCRdb stores just in-frame clones and leaves some out. The sample consists of about 58,000 clones, 82% of them appearing once. Single viable CD3+CD4+CD8-CD45RO+ cells were sorted as the memory CD4+ T cells. Serum IgG to CMV pp150, pp28, p38 and p52 defined serostatus. The V gene is TRBV6-1, the J gene TRBJ2-3, with D hard to call. What was sequenced was memory CD4+ T cells from blood. This sequence originates from an adult in good health and CMV-seronegative. Some clones in this sample may be carry-over from other donors' samples. The CDR3 region is CASGTPGTDTQYF. In DNA form, the CDR3 reads TGTGCCAGCGGAACCCCGGGCACAGATACGCAGTATTTT.